The rows below give T cell receptor beta chains drawn from one sample of a study of beta chain features in type 1 diabetes. Method: immunoSEQ multiplex PCR; TCRdb's copy keeps in-frame clones and lacks some. The sample contains some 170,000 clones, roughly 65% of which appear only once. The sequenced sample consisted of naive CD4+ T cells from blood. Source of these receptors: a man aged 25-45 years with type 1 diabetes. Each CDR3 is given with its conserved first and last residue. The D gene is left open where the match is weak. Some rows mark clone size as missing; the rest say once, few, many or name a class of expanded clone.

v_call	d_call	j_call	clone_size	cdr3_nt	cdr3_aa
TRBV30	TRBD2	TRBJ2-5	-	TGTGCCTGGATACTGGGACTAGCGGGGGGCCGGGAGACCCAGTACTTC	CAWILGLAGGRETQYF
TRBV5-1	-	TRBJ2-5	-	TGCGCCAGCAGCATAGCTAGCGAACAAGAGACCCAGTACTTC	CASSIASEQETQYF
TRBV4-3	TRBD2	TRBJ2-3	-	TGCGCCAGCAGCCCGGCCCTGCGGGGGGCTAGCACAGATACGCAGTATTTT	CASSPALRGASTDTQYF
TRBV7-9	TRBD2	TRBJ2-5	-	TGTGCCAGCAGCGGCGGGAGAGGAAGCGAGACCCAGTACTTC	CASSGGRGSETQYF
TRBV6-1	-	TRBJ1-1	-	TGTGCCAGCAGTGAAGACAGGGACACTGAAGCTTTCTTT	CASSEDRDTEAFF
TRBV9	-	TRBJ2-7	-	TGTGCCAGCACCCTAAAGTTAGGGTTC	CASTLKLGF
TRBV7-2	-	TRBJ1-1	-	TGTGCCAGCAGCACGGGACCCCGAAAGAACACTGAAGCTTTCTTT	CASSTGPRKNTEAFF
TRBV9	-	TRBJ2-3	few	TGTGCCAGCAGCACCGTAAACACAGATACGCAGTATTTT	CASSTVNTDTQYF
TRBV7-8	TRBD1	TRBJ2-1	-	TGTGCCAGCAGCGCACGGACAGGGTTAAATGAGCAGTTCTTC	CASSARTGLNEQFF
TRBV6-5	-	TRBJ2-1	-	TGTGCCAGCAGTTACCAACTTGCGGGGTTCGACAATGAGCAGTTCTTC	CASSYQLAGFDNEQFF
TRBV13	-	TRBJ1-2	once	TGTGCCAGCAGCTGGACAAGGCGAGGCTACACCTTC	CASSWTRRGYTF
TRBV30	-	TRBJ1-5	few	TGTGCCTGGAGTCTGGGGGGGGAGCAGCCCCAGCATTTT	CAWSLGGEQPQHF
TRBV7-9	-	TRBJ2-3	few	TGTGCCAGCGGGACGCTGAACACAGATACGCAGTATTTT	CASGTLNTDTQYF
TRBV7-9	-	TRBJ2-4	-	TGTGCCAGCAGCTTAGTGGGGCAGAGCATTCAGTACTTC	CASSLVGQSIQYF
TRBV5-6	TRBD1	TRBJ2-7	-	TGTGCCAGCAGCCTCGTTACAGGGGGCGAGCAGTACTTC	CASSLVTGGEQYF
TRBV7-8	-	TRBJ2-5	-	TGTGCCAGCAGCTTAATCTTAGCCCAAGAGACCCAGTACTTC	CASSLILAQETQYF
TRBV21-1	-	TRBJ2-7	-	TGTGCCAGCAGCACCTACCCGTGGACTAGCTTCCACGAGCAGTACTTC	CASSTYPWTSFHEQYF
TRBV4-3	TRBD2	TRBJ2-3	few	TGCGCCAGCAGCCAAGATACACTAGCGGGGAAGACAGATACGCAGTATTTT	CASSQDTLAGKTDTQYF
TRBV7-6	TRBD1	TRBJ2-1	-	TGTGCCAGCAGCCGTACCGGGACAGGGGTCTACAATGAGCAGTTCTTC	CASSRTGTGVYNEQFF
TRBV28	-	TRBJ1-2	few	TGTGCCAGCGACAATCGCAACTATGGCTACACCTTC	CASDNRNYGYTF
TRBV5-4	-	TRBJ2-3	-	TGTGCCAGCAGCTTGGGGCCGGGTAGGAGCACAGATACGCAGTATTTT	CASSLGPGRSTDTQYF
TRBV29-1	-	TRBJ2-7	few	TGCAGCGTGGGAACAGGGGAGCAGTACTTC	CSVGTGEQYF
TRBV9	TRBD2	TRBJ2-3	-	TGTGCCAGCAGCGCCGGACTAGCGGGGAGCACAGATACGCAGTATTTT	CASSAGLAGSTDTQYF
TRBV28	-	TRBJ2-7	-	TGTGCCAGCAGTTTAAGCGGCGGGCCCTACGAGCAGTACTTC	CASSLSGGPYEQYF
TRBV4-3	-	TRBJ2-7	-	TGCGCCAGCAGCCGAGGGACCGCCGGCCCCTACGAGCAGTACTTC	CASSRGTAGPYEQYF
TRBV11-2	-	TRBJ2-5	once	TGTGCCAGCAGGGGGAACAGGGACGAGACCCAGTACTTC	CASRGNRDETQYF
TRBV29-1	-	TRBJ2-3	few	TGCAGCGTTTTACCAGATACGCAGTATTTT	CSVLPDTQYF
TRBV9	-	TRBJ2-7	-	TGTGCCAGCAGCGTAGTACCGGGAAGCGAGCAGTACTTC	CASSVVPGSEQYF
TRBV29-1	-	TRBJ2-3	few	TGCAGCGTTCTACTCTCCCGGGGAGGAGATACGCAGTATTTT	CSVLLSRGGDTQYF
TRBV9	-	TRBJ1-6	few	TGTGCCAGCAGCGTAGGGGGTTATAATTCACCCCTCCACTTT	CASSVGGYNSPLHF
TRBV5-1	-	TRBJ2-6	-	TGCGCCAGCAGCTTGGAGGGGACGGCGGCCCGCGTCCTGACTTTC	CASSLEGTAARVLTF
TRBV29-1	TRBD1	TRBJ2-5	-	TGCAGCGTTGAAGCCCAGGGACAGGGCCAAGAGACCCAGTACTTC	CSVEAQGQGQETQYF
TRBV29-1	TRBD1	TRBJ2-7	-	TGCAGCGTTGAAGTCCGACAGGGCGGGGAGCAGTACTTC	CSVEVRQGGEQYF
TRBV25-1	-	TRBJ2-7	few	TGTGCCAGCAGTGATCCGACGTCGAGGTCCTACGAGCAGTACTTC	CASSDPTSRSYEQYF
TRBV4-3	-	TRBJ2-7	once	TGCGCCAGCAGCCAAGATACGAGCAGATCCTACGAGCAGTACTTC	CASSQDTSRSYEQYF
TRBV5-6	-	TRBJ2-7	-	TGTGCCAGCAGCTTTGTAAAGGGCTGGAACGAGCAGTACTTC	CASSFVKGWNEQYF
TRBV7-2	TRBD2	TRBJ2-1	-	TGTGCCAGCAGCCGCGTTGGCGGGGGGACTGCCTACAATGAGCAGTTCTTC	CASSRVGGGTAYNEQFF
TRBV2	-	TRBJ1-2	few	TGTGCCAGCAGTGACGAAGGGAGCTATGGCTACACCTTC	CASSDEGSYGYTF
TRBV25-1	-	TRBJ1-6	-	TGTGCCAGCAGTGATCTTCGGCAGGGTGGCTCACCCCTCCACTTT	CASSDLRQGGSPLHF
TRBV6-5	TRBD1	TRBJ1-4	-	TGTGCCAGCAGTTACTCGGGGGGACAGTCTAATGAAAAACTGTTTTTT	CASSYSGGQSNEKLFF
TRBV19	-	TRBJ1-4	-	TGTGCCAGTAGTCCCAGGGACCTTGAAAAACTGTTTTTT	CASSPRDLEKLFF
TRBV29-1	-	TRBJ1-5	-	TGCAGCGTTGTACAGGGAAGCAATCAGCCCCAGCATTTT	CSVVQGSNQPQHF
TRBV9	-	TRBJ1-6	-	TGTGCCAGCAGCGTAGAGAGCGACAATTCACCCCTCCACTTT	CASSVESDNSPLHF
TRBV6-6	-	TRBJ2-4	-	TGTGCCACAGACGAGGCCAAAAACATTCAGTACTTC	CATDEAKNIQYF
TRBV9	TRBD2	TRBJ2-3	-	TGTGCCAGCAGCAAAGCGGGGATCACAGATACGCAGTATTTT	CASSKAGITDTQYF